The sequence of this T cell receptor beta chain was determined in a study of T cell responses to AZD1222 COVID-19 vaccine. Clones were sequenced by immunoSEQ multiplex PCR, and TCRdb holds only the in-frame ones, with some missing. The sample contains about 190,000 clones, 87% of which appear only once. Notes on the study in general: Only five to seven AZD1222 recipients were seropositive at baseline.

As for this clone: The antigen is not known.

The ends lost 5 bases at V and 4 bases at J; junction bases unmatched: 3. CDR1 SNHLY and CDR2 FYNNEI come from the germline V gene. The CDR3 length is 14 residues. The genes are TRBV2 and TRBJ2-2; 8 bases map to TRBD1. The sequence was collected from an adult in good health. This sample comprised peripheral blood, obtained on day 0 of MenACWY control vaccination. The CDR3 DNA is TGTGCCAGCAGTATAGACAGGGGCACCGGGGAGCTGTTTTTT. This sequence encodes CASSIDRGTGELFF.